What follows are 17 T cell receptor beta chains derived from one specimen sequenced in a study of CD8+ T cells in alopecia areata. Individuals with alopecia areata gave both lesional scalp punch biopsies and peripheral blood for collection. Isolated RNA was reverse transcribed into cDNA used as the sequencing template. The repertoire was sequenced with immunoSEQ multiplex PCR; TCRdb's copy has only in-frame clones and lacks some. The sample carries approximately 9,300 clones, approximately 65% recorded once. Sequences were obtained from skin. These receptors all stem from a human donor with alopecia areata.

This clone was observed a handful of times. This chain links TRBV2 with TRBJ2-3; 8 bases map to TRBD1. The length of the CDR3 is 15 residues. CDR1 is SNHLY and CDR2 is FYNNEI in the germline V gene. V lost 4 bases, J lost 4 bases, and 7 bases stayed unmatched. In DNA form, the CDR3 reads TGTGCCAGCAGTGTGGACAGGGCGGTTCCAGATACGCAGTATTTT. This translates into CASSVDRAVPDTQYF.

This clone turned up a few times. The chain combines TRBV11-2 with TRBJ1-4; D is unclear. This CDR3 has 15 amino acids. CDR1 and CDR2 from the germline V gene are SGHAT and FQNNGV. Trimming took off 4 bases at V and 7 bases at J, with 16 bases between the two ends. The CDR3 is CASSSAWQLPEKLFF. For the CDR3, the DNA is TGTGCCAGCAGCTCCGCGTGGCAGCTACCTGAAAAACTGTTTTTT.

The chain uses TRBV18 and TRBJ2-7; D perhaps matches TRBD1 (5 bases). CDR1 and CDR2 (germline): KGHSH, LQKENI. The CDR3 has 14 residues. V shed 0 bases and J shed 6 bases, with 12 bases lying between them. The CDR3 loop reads CASSPPATDGEQYF. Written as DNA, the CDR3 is TGTGCCAGCTCACCACCCGCGACAGATGGCGAGCAGTACTTC. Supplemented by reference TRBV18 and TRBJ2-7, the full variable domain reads NAGVMQNPRHLVRRRGQEARLRCSPMKGHSHVYWYRQLPEEGLKFMVYLQKENIIDESGMPKERFSAEFPKEGPSILRIQQVVRGDSAAYFCASSPPATDGEQYFGPGTRLTVT.

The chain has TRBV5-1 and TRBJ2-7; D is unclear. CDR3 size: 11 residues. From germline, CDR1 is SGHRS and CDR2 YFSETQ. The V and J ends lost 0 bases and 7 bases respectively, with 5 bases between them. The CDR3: CASSLAGEQYF. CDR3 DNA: TGCGCCAGCAGCTTGGCCGGAGAGCAGTACTTC.

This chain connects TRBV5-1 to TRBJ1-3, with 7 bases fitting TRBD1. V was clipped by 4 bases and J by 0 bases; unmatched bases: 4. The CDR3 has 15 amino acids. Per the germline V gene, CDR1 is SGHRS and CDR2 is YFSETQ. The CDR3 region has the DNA TGCGCCAGCAGCAGGGACAGATACTCTGGAAACACCATATATTTT. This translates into CASSRDRYSGNTIYF.

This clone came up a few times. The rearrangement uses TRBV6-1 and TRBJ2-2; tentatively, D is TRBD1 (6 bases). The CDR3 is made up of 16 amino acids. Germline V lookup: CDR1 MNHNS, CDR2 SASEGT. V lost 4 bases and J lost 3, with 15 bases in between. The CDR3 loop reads CASSVQGAGHTGELFF. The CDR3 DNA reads TGTGCCAGCAGTGTACAGGGAGCTGGCCACACCGGGGAGCTGTTTTTT.

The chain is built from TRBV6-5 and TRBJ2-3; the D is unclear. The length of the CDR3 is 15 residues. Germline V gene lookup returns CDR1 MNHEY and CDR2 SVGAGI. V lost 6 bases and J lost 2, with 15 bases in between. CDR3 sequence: CASSLRTDFTDTQYF. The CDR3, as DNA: TGTGCCAGCAGCCTCCGAACAGATTTCACAGATACGCAGTATTTT.

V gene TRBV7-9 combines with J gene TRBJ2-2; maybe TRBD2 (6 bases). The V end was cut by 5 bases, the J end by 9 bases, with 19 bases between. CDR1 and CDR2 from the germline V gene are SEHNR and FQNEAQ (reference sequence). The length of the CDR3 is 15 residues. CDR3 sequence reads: CASSTHRDSLWELFF. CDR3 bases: TGTGCCAGCAGCACCCACCGGGACTCCCTCTGGGAGCTGTTTTTT.

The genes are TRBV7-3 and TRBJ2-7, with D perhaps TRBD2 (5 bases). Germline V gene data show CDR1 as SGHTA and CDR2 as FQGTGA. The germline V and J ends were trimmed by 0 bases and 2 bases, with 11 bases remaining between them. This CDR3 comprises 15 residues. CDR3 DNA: TGTGCCAGCAGCTTAACGGGAAGCGGAACCTACGAGCAGTACTTC. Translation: CASSLTGSGTYEQYF.

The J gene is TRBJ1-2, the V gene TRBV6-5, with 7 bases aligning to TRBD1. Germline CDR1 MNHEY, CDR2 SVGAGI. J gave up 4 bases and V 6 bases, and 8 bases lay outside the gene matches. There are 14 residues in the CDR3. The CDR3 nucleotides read TGTGCCAGCAGGACCCCGGGACAGACCTATGGCTACACCTTC. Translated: CASRTPGQTYGYTF.

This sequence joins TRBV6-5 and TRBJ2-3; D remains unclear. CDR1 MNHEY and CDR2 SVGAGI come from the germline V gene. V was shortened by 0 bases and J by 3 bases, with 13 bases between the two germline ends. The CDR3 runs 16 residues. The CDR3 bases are TGTGCCAGCAGTTACTCGACCGCCGCTTGGACAGATACGCAGTATTTT. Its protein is CASSYSTAAWTDTQYF.

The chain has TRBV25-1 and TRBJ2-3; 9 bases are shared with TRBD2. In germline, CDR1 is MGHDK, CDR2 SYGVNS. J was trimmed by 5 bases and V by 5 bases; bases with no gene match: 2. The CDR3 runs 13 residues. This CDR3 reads CASSSSGVDTQYF. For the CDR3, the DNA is TGTGCCAGCAGTTCTAGCGGGGTAGATACGCAGTATTTT.

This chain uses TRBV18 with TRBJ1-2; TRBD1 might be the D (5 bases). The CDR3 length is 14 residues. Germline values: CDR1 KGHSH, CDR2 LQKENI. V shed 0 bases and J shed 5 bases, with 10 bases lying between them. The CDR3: CASSPPTESYGYTF. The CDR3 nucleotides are TGTGCCAGCTCACCACCGACAGAGAGTTATGGCTACACCTTC.

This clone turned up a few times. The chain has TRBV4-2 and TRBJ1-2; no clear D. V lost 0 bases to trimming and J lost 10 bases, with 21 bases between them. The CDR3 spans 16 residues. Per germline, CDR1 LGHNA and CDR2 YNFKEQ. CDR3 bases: TGTGCCAGCAGCCAAGACGACTGGGTCGGGAGCTTTCACTACACCTTC. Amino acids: CASSQDDWVGSFHYTF.

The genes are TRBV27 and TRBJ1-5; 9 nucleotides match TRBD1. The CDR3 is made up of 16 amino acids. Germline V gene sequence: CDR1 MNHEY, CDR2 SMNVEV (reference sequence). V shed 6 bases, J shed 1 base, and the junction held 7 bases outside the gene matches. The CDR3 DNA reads TGTGCCAGCAGAGAACAGGGGGCCTTAAGCAATCAGCCCCAGCATTTT. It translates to CASREQGALSNQPQHF.

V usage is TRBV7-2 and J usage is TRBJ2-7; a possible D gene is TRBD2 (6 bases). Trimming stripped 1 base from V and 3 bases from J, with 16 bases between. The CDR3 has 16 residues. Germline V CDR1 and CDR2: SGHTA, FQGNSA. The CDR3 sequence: CASSLEFSRGDYEQYF. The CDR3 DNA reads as TGTGCCAGCAGCTTAGAATTCTCGCGGGGCGACTACGAGCAGTACTTC. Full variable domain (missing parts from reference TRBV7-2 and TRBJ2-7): GAGVSQSPSNKVTEKGKDVELRCDPISGHTALYWYRQSLGQGLEFLIYFQGNSAPDKSGLPSDRFSAERTGGSVSTLTIQRTQQEDSAVYLCASSLEFSRGDYEQYFGPGTRLTVT.

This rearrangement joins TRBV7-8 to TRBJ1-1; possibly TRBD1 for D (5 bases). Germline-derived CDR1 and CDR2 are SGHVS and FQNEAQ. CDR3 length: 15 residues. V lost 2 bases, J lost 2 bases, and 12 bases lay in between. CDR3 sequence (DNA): TGTGCCAGCAGCTTAATAGAGAGGGGCAACACTGAAGCTTTCTTT. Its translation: CASSLIERGNTEAFF.